The clone carrying this T cell receptor beta chain was detected ten times or more. The antigen is unknown. This record comes from a study of T cells after yellow fever vaccination. Study-level background: The SMART-Seq v4 Ultra Low Input method served to prepare the low-cell-number fractions.

CDR1 ENHRY and CDR2 SYGVKD come from the germline V gene. The germline V and J ends were trimmed by 7 bases and 2 bases, with 16 bases remaining between them. This CDR3 contains 15 residues. The study made its TCR cDNA through 5'RACE template switching. That step introduced a universal primer site along with UMIs. TCRdb re-analysed the 5' RACE reads in MiXCR, keeping a single row per CDR3 protein. The sample holds approximately 160,000 distinct CDR3 sequences, roughly 6.2% seen once. General study points: Boosting was followed by the reappearance of most primary-vaccination clones (approximately 95% CD4, about 88% CD8). One caveat is that FACS-sorted repertoires could contain abundant clonotypes contaminating from the bulk population.

The sequence was collected from a man aged 18 to 29 who received the YFV17D yellow fever vaccine. The chain employs TRBV10-3 and TRBJ2-3; tentative D call: TRBD2 (5 bases). Sample: CD4+ T cells sorted from PBMCs, taken on the day of the first yellow fever vaccination. The DNA of the CDR3 is TGTGCCATCAAAATAGAACCCGGGGACACAGATACGCAGTATTTT. Its translation is CAIKIEPGDTDTQYF.